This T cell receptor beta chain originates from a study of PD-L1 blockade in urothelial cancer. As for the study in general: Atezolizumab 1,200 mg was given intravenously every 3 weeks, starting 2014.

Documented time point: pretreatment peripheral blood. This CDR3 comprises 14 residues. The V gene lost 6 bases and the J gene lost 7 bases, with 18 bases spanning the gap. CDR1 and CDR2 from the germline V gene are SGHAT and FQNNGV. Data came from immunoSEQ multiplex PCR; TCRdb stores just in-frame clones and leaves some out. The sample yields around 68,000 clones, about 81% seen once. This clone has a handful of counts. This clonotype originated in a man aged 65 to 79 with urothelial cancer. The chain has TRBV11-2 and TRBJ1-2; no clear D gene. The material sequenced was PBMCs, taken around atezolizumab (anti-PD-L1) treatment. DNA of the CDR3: TGTGCCAGCAGGTCATATGCCCAGCCGGGTGGCTACACCTTC. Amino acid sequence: CASRSYAQPGGYTF.